This T cell receptor beta chain was captured in a study of shared clonotypes between healthy human individuals. Regarding the study as a whole: Incomplete sequencing of sorted subsets was indicated by rarefaction despite large depth. There were few donors, and this limited the genetic and exposure-history diversity represented.

A word on this clone: Its antigen is unidentified.

In the CD4+ fraction, cells were divided into CD45RA+ naive and CD45RA-negative memory subsets. Genomic DNA (from each subset) was split evenly across several immunoSEQ plates. Libraries were prepared by immunoSEQ multiplex PCR; TCRdb keeps only in-frame clonotypes and omits some of them. The sample shows more than 400,000 clones, approximately 94% of them seen only once. Trimming took off 6 bases at V and 3 bases at J, with 10 bases between the two ends. The CDR3 extends over 13 amino acids. Germline CDR1 and CDR2: SNHLY and FYNNEI. This clonotype was sampled from a woman under 40 in good health. The V gene is TRBV2, the J gene TRBJ2-3; either TRBD1 or TRBD2 may supply D (5 bases each). Sequences were obtained from naive CD4+ T cells sorted from blood. Subset reported: CD45RA+ positively selected. The DNA for the CDR3 is TGTGCCAGCAGAAGGGACGGTACAGATACGCAGTATTTT. This encodes CASRRDGTDTQYF.